This TCR beta chain was sequenced during a study of OX40 agonist ivuxolimab in advanced cancers. General study points: Certain nonresponders likewise exhibited a low normalized T-cell clonal expansion. Which antigen the expanded peripheral T cells recognized is unknown.

Germline values: CDR1 LNHDA, CDR2 SQIVND (reference sequence). Deletions cut 9 bases from V and 1 base from J, with 15 bases between. This CDR3 spans 14 amino acids. On this clone: Its antigen is unknown.

Repertoires were generated with immunoSEQ multiplex PCR, while TCRdb's copy carries only in-frame clones and drops some. Found here are about 48,000 clones, approximately 84% of them singletons; the top ten hold around 1.1%. The clonotype comes from an adult with an advanced solid tumor such as melanoma, head and neck, liver or kidney cancer. The material was CD4+ or CD8+ T cells sorted from blood, obtained in a trial of the OX40 agonist ivuxolimab. This chain joins TRBV19 and TRBJ1-1; D ambiguous. The CDR3 DNA sequence: TGTGCCAGCCTTTTTGACATGGGGAACACTGAAGCTTTCTTT. Its protein is CASLFDMGNTEAFF.